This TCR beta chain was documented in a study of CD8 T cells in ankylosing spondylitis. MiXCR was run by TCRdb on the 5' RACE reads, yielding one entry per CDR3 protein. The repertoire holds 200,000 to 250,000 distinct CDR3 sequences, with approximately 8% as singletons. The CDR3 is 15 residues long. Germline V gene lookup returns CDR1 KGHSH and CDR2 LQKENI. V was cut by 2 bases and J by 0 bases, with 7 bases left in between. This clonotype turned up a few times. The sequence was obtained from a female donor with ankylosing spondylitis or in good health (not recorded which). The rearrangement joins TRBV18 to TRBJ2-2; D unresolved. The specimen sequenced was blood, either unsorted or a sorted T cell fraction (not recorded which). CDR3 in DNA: TGTGCCAGCTCACCAACAGTTTCGAACACCGGGGAGCTGTTTTTT. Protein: CASSPTVSNTGELFF.